The 15 T cell receptor beta chains below all came from one sample that was sequenced in a study of CD8 T cells in ankylosing spondylitis. TCRdb fed the 5' RACE reads into MiXCR, producing one record per CDR3 protein. The repertoire holds under 450,000 distinct CDR3 sequences, with 20% to 25% as singletons. The material sequenced was blood, either unsorted or a sorted T cell fraction (not recorded which). Every receptor here comes from a male donor with ankylosing spondylitis or in good health (not recorded which).

This chain connects TRBV6-4 to TRBJ1-1; D is undetermined. Trimming took 11 bases from V and 8 from J, leaving 12 bases between them. This CDR3 contains 10 residues. Germline V CDR1 and CDR2: MRHNA, SNTAGT. CDR3 in DNA: TGTGCCCGCGGACGGCACGAAGCTTTCTTT. It encodes CARGRHEAFF.

This clonotype was observed a few times. The chain links TRBV21-1 to TRBJ2-4. TRBV21-1 is assigned pseudogene status. This CDR3 comprises 16 residues. The CDR3 is CASRTKAVIAKNIQYF. For the CDR3, the DNA is TGTGCCAGCAGAACCAAAGCCGTGATAGCCAAAAACATTCAGTACTTC.

This clonotype was picked up a small number of times. This chain connects TRBV7-9 to TRBJ2-3; 7 positions match TRBD2. Germline CDR1 is SEHNR and CDR2 is FQNEAQ (reference sequence). V lost 6 bases and J lost 4; bases outside the gene matches: 13. This CDR3 has 16 amino acids. The CDR3 protein is CASSPTQTSNPDTQYF. DNA for the CDR3: TGTGCCAGCAGTCCTACCCAGACTAGCAACCCAGATACGCAGTATTTT.

This clonotype was observed at least ten times. The rearrangement links TRBV12-3 or TRBV12-4 to TRBJ2-2, with 7 nucleotides matching TRBD1. V trimming: 6 bases; J trimming: 4 bases; junction bases outside the gene matches: 8. The CDR3 contains 15 residues. The CDR3: CASSLPQGITGELFF. CDR3 bases: TGTGCCAGCAGCCTCCCACAGGGGATCACCGGGGAGCTGTTTTTT.

The sample holds a few counts of this clonotype. The chain links TRBV12-3 or TRBV12-4 to TRBJ2-1; D is perhaps TRBD1 (5 bases). Trimming stripped 7 bases from V and 4 bases from J, with 17 bases between. This CDR3 has 15 amino acids. This chain's CDR3 is CASTETDPNYNEQFF. CDR3 nucleotide sequence: TGTGCCAGCACCGAGACAGACCCTAATTACAATGAGCAGTTCTTC.

The table lists this clonotype with a few counts. The genes are TRBV7-9 and TRBJ2-7; D not certain. The CDR3 covers 13 residues. Per germline, CDR1 SEHNR and CDR2 FQNEAQ (reference sequence). V was trimmed by 1 base and J by 3 bases, leaving 7 bases between them. CDR3 in amino acids: CASSLEGLYEQYF. The DNA for the CDR3 is TGTGCCAGCAGCTTAGAAGGGCTCTACGAGCAGTACTTC.

The rearrangement uses TRBV3-1 and TRBJ2-1; 7 bases match TRBD1. There are 15 residues in the CDR3. Per germline, CDR1 LGHDT and CDR2 YNNKEL (reference sequence). V shed 1 base and J 2 bases; nucleotides not matched to a gene: 2. The CDR3 protein is CASSQVQGAYNEQFF. CDR3 sequence (DNA): TGTGCCAGCAGCCAAGTGCAGGGGGCCTACAATGAGCAGTTCTTC.

The CDR3 sequence is CASSPPGLSPETQYF. The CDR3 nucleotides are TGTGCCAGCAGCCCCCCGGGACTATCTCCAGAGACCCAGTACTTC. V gene TRBV7-8 combines with J gene TRBJ2-5; 7 bases align to TRBD2. J lost 4 bases, V lost 5 bases, and 10 bases had no gene match. The CDR3 spans 15 residues. Per germline, CDR1 SGHVS and CDR2 FQNEAQ. The full variable domain, completed using reference TRBV7-8 and TRBJ2-5, is GAGVSQSPRYKVAKRGQDVALRCDPISGHVSLFWYQQALGQGPEFLTYFQNEAQLDKSGLPSDRFFAERPEGSVSTLKIQRTQQEDSAVYLCASSPPGLSPETQYFGPGTRLLVL.

For this clonotype: A much larger clone differs from this one at a single base, so this may be a read error. The chain is built from TRBV27 and TRBJ1-5, with unresolved D. The CDR3 covers 13 residues. V was shortened by 3 bases and J by 4 bases, with 7 bases between the two germline ends. Per the germline V gene, CDR1 is MNHEY and CDR2 is SMNVEV (reference sequence). CDR3 nucleotide sequence: TGTGCCAGCAGTTTCGCGGTGAATCAGCCCCAGCATTTT. It translates to CASSFAVNQPQHF.

The genes are TRBV4-1 and TRBJ1-5; no clear D gene. Germline values: CDR1 MGHRA, CDR2 YSYEKL. The CDR3 is made up of 15 amino acids. Trimming shortened V by 4 bases and J by 0 bases, and 10 bases separated the two germline ends. The CDR3 protein is CASSPRIYSNQPQHF. CDR3 bases: TGCGCCAGCAGCCCGCGAATTTATAGCAATCAGCCCCAGCATTTT.

This clonotype was seen a few times. This chain joins TRBV29-1 and TRBJ2-7, with 9 bases identical to TRBD2. The junction had 7 bases not matched to a gene; V was cut back by 0 bases and J by 4 bases. CDR3 length equals 15 residues. Germline CDR1 reads SQVTM; CDR2 reads ANQGSEA. The DNA of the CDR3 is TGCAGCGTTGAAGATCACTTAGCGGGGGAGTACGAGCAGTACTTC. Its protein is CSVEDHLAGEYEQYF.

This clonotype was counted many times. The gene calls are TRBV7-9 and TRBJ2-5; D remains ambiguous. Trimming took 1 base from V and 1 from J, leaving 7 bases between them. The CDR3 contains 14 residues. The germline V gene encodes CDR1 SEHNR and CDR2 FQNEAQ (reference sequence). The CDR3 region is CASSLVASQETQYF. For the CDR3, the DNA is TGTGCCAGCAGCTTAGTGGCTAGCCAAGAGACCCAGTACTTC.

The gene calls are TRBV20-1 and TRBJ2-1; TRBD1 matches at 9 bases. V lost 1 base to trimming and J lost 9 bases; unmatched junction nucleotides: 4. This CDR3 has 13 residues. CDR1 and CDR2 from the germline V gene are DFQATT and SNEGSKA (reference sequence). Here the CDR3 reads CSARGTGEVEQFF. The CDR3 DNA follows: TGCAGTGCTAGAGGGACAGGGGAGGTTGAGCAGTTCTTC.

The V call is TRBV11-1, the J call TRBJ2-1, with 9 positions matching TRBD2. V lost 5 bases and J lost 3; bases outside the gene matches: 8. CDR1 and CDR2 (germline): SGHAT, FQDESV (reference sequence). The CDR3 runs 16 residues. The CDR3 bases are TGTGCCAGCAGCGCGGTCGGGACTAGCAGCTACAATGAGCAGTTCTTC. Amino acid sequence: CASSAVGTSSYNEQFF. The full variable domain, in which reference TRBV11-1 and TRBJ2-1 provide the parts outside the CDR3, is EAEVAQSPRYKITEKSQAVAFWCDPISGHATLYWYRQILGQGPELLVQFQDESVVDDSQLPKDRFSAERLKGVDSTLKIQPAELGDSAMYLCASSAVGTSSYNEQFFGPGTRLTVL.

The chain is built from TRBV29-1 and TRBJ2-1; D unclear. Germline V gives CDR1 SQVTM, CDR2 ANQGSEA. The CDR3 covers 12 residues. Trimming stripped 2 bases from V and 8 bases from J, with 10 bases between. CDR3 sequence reads: CSVERVGYEQFF. The CDR3 DNA reads as TGCAGCGTTGAAAGGGTTGGGTATGAGCAGTTCTTC.